This T cell receptor beta chain appears in the sequencing data of a study of Ad26.COV2.S vaccination and SARS-CoV-2 variants. Whole-study context: Doses of Ad26.COV2.S were injected into muscle once or twice, 56 days apart.

TCRdb's table, derived via immunoSEQ multiplex PCR, lists solely in-frame clones and lacks some. The repertoire holds about 440,000 clones, with less than 95% as singletons. In this sample, this clone turned up once. Its matching antigen is unknown. Overall study findings and caveats: Breadth, reportedly substantial, characterized the spike-specific CD8+ and CD4+ T cell responses after vaccination.

Noted treatment: some 20 received Ad26.COV2.S at low or high dose, single or two shots; about 5 received placebo; per-sample allocation not given. Vaccine and placebo recipients were sampled on day 63 after the first injection. An adult donor aged 18-55 years was enrolled in Boston. The source was peripheral blood, collected in a trial of Ad26.COV2.S vaccine versus placebo. This TCR came from a person aged 18 to 65 who received the Ad26.COV2.S COVID-19 vaccine or a placebo.

CDR3: CASSSPRGGSYNEQFF. DNA of the CDR3: TGTGCCAGCAGCTCCCCGCGGGGGGGCTCCTACAATGAGCAGTTCTTC. This chain links TRBV5-4 with TRBJ2-1; 9 bases map to TRBD2. Germline V gene lookup returns CDR1 SGHNT and CDR2 YYREEE (reference sequence). After removal of 3 bases from V and 0 bases from J, the junction contained 4 bases not matched to a gene. This CDR3 spans 16 amino acids. Full variable domain (rest looked up from reference TRBV5-4 and TRBJ2-1): ETGVTQSPTHLIKTRGQQVTLRCSSQSGHNTVSWYQQALGQGPQFIFQYYREEENGRGNFPPRFSGLQFPNYSSELNVNALELDDSALYLCASSSPRGGSYNEQFFGPGTRLTVL.